This note documents a single T cell receptor beta chain sequence. The TRBV12-4/TRBJ1-2 clonotypes were amplified using barcode primers with ligated adaptors. Each CDR3 protein gets one entry after TCRdb re-called the multiplex PCR reads with MiXCR. The sample holds 600 to 850 distinct CDR3 sequences; about 33% are singletons and the top ten take around 20%. The CDR3 covers 13 residues. Trimming removed 8 bases from V and 5 bases from J; junction bases left unmatched: 8. The sequencing input was memory CD4+ T cells sorted from blood. This sample's subset: memory CD4+ T cells, CD4+CD45RO+CD25-. The TCR originated in a female donor with breast cancer. The gene calls are TRBV12-3 or TRBV12-4 and TRBJ1-2; 7 bases are shared with TRBD1. CDR3 DNA: TGTGCCAGCTACGGGACAGATCCTTATGGCTACACCTTC. It translates to CASYGTDPYGYTF.